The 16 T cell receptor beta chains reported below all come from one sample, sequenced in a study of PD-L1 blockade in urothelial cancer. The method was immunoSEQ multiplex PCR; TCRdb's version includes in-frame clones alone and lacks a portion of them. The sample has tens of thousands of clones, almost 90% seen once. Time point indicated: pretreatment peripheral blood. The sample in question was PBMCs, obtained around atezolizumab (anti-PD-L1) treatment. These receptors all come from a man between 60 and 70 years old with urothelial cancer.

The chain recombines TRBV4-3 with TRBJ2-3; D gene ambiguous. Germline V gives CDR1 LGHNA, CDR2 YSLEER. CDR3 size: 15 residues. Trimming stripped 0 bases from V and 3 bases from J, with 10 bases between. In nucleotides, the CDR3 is TGCGCCAGCAGCCAAGAACCCAGTATGACAGATACGCAGTATTTT. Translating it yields CASSQEPSMTDTQYF.

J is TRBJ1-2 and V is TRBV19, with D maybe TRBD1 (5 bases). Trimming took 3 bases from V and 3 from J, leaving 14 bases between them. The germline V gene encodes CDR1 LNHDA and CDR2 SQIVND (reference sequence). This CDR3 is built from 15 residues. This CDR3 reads CASSIGQARDYGYTF. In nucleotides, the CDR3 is TGTGCCAGTAGTATTGGTCAGGCCAGGGACTATGGCTACACCTTC.

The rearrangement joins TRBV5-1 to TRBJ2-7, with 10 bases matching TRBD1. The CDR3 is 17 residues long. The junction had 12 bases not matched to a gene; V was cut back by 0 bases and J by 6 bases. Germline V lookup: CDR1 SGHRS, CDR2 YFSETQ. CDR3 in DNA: TGCGCCAGCAGCTTGGGACCCACCGGGACAGGGGACGGCGAGCAGTACTTC. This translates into CASSLGPTGTGDGEQYF.

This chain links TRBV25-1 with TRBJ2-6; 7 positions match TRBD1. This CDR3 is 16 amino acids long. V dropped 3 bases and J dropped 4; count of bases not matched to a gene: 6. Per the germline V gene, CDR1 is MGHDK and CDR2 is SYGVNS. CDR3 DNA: TGTGCCAGCAGTGAGACAGGGACCTCCGGGGCCAACGTCCTGACTTTC. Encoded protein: CASSETGTSGANVLTF.

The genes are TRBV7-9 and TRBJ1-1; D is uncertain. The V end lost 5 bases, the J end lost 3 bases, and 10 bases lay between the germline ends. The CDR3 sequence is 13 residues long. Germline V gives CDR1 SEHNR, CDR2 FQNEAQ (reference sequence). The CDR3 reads CASSPGPDTEAFF. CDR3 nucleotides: TGTGCCAGCAGCCCAGGCCCGGACACTGAAGCTTTCTTT.

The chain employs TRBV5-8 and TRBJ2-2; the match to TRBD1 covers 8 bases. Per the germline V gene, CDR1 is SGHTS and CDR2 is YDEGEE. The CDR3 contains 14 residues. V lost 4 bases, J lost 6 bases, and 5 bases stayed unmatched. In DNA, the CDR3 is TGTGCCAGCAGCAAGCGGACAGGGCCCGGGGAGCTGTTTTTT. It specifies CASSKRTGPGELFF.

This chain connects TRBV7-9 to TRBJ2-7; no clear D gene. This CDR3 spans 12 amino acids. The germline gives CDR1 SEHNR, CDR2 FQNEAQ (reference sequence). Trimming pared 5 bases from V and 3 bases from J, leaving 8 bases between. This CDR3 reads CASSLRGYEQYF. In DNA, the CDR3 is TGTGCCAGCAGCCTGAGAGGCTACGAGCAGTACTTC.

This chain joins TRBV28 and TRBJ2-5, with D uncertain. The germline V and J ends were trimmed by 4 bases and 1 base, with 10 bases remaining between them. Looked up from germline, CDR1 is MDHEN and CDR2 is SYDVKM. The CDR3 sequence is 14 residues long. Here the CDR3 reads CASSSYRIQETQYF. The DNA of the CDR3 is TGTGCCAGCAGTTCATACAGAATCCAAGAGACCCAGTACTTC.

The CDR3 loop is CASSWGRAEQYF. CDR3 DNA: TGTGCCAGCAGCTGGGGCAGGGCCGAGCAGTACTTC. The genes are TRBV5-4 and TRBJ2-7, with a possible D match to TRBD1 (5 bases). Germline CDR1 and CDR2: SGHNT and YYREEE (reference sequence). The CDR3 covers 12 residues. V gave up 3 bases and J gave up 6 bases, with 10 bases separating them. Full variable domain (outside the CDR3, taken from reference TRBV5-4 and TRBJ2-7): ETGVTQSPTHLIKTRGQQVTLRCSSQSGHNTVSWYQQALGQGPQFIFQYYREEENGRGNFPPRFSGLQFPNYSSELNVNALELDDSALYLCASSWGRAEQYFGPGTRLTVT.

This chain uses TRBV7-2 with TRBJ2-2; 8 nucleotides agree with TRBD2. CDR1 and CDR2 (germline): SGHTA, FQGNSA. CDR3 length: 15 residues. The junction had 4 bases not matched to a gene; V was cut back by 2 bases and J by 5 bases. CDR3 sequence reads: CASSLTLAGTGELFF. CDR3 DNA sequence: TGTGCCAGCAGCTTAACATTAGCGGGGACCGGGGAGCTGTTTTTT.

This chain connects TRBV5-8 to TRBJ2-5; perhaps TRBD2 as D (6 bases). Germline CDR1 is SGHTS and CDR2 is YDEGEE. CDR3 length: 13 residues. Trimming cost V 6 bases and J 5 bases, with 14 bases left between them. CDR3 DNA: TGTGCCAGCACCTGGGACTTTGAGGAGACCCAGTACTTC. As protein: CASTWDFEETQYF.

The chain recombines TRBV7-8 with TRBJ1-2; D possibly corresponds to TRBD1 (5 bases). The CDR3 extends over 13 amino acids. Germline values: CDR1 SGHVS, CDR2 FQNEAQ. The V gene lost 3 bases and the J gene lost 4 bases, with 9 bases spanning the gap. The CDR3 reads CASSFPDSYGYTF. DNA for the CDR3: TGTGCCAGCAGCTTCCCCGACAGCTATGGCTACACCTTC.

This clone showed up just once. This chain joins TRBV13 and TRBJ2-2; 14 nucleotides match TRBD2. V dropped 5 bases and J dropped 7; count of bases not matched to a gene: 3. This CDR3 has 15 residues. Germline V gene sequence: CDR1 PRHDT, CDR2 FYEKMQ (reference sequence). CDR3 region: CASSRLAGGDGELFF. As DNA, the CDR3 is TGTGCCAGCAGCCGACTAGCGGGGGGGGACGGGGAGCTGTTTTTT.

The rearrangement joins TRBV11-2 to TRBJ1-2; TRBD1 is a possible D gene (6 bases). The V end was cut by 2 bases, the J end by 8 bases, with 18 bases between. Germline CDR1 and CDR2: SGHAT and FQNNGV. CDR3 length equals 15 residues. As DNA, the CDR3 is TGTGCCAGCAGCTTAATAGGGGGGGGCGTAAGGGGCTACACCTTC. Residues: CASSLIGGGVRGYTF.

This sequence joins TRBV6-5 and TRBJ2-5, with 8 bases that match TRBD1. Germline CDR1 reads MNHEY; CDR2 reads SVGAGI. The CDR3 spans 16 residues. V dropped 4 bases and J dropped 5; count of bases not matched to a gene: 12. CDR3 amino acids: CASSSRRGTGPETQYF. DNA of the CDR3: TGTGCCAGCAGTTCCAGACGAGGGACAGGTCCGGAGACCCAGTACTTC.

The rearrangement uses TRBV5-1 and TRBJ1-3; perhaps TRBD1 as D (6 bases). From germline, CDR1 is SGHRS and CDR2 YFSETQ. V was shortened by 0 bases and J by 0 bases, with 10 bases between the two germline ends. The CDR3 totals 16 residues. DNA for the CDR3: TGCGCCAGCAGCTTGGGACAGGCCAACTCTGGAAACACCATATATTTT. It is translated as CASSLGQANSGNTIYF.